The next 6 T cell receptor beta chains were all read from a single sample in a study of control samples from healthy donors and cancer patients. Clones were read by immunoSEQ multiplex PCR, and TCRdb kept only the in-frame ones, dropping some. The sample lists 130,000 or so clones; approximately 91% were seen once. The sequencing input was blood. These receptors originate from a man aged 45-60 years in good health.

Written as DNA, the CDR3 is TGCAGCGTTGAGGACGGCTTGAACACTGAAGCTTTCTTT. Translating gives CSVEDGLNTEAFF. The V and J genes are TRBV29-1 and TRBJ1-1; D not resolved. Per the germline V gene, CDR1 is SQVTM and CDR2 is ANQGSEA. V was trimmed by 3 bases and J by 0 bases, leaving 8 bases between them. The CDR3 covers 13 residues.

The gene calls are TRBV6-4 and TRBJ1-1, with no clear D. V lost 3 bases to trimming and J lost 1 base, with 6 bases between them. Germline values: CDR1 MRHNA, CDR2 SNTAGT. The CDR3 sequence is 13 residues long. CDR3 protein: CASSEGTNTEAFF. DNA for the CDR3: TGTGCCAGCAGTGAGGGAACGAACACTGAAGCTTTCTTT.

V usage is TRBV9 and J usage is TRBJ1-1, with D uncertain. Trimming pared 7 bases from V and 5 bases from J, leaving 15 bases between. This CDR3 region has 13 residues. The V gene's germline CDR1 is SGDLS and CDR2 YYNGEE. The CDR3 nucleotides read TGTGCCAGCGCCGTCGGATCGGAGACTGAAGCTTTCTTT. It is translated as CASAVGSETEAFF.

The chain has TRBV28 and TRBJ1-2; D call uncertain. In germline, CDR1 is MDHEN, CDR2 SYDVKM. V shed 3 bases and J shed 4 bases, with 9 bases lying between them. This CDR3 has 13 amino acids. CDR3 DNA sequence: TGTGCCAGCAGTTTTCAGATAATCTATGGCTACACCTTC. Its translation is CASSFQIIYGYTF.

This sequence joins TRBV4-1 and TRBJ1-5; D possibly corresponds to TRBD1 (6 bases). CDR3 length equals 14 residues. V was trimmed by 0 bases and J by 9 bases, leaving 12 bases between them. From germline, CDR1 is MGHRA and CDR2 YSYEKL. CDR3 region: CASSQDTGAWPQHF. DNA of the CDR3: TGCGCCAGCAGCCAAGATACGGGGGCCTGGCCCCAGCATTTT.

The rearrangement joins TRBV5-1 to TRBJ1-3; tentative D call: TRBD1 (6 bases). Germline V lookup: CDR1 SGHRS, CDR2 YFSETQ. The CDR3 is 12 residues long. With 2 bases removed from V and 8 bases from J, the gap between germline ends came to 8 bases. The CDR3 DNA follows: TGCGCCAGCAGCTTACAGGGAGACACCATATATTTT. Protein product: CASSLQGDTIYF.